These T cell receptor beta chains were read from a single sample in a study of blood T cell repertoires in COVID-19. The protocol was immunoSEQ multiplex PCR, while the TCRdb copy is restricted to in-frame clones and leaves out a portion. The repertoire consists of roughly 400,000 clones, with around nine tenths occurring once and the leading ten covering roughly a tenth. Sequenced: PBMCs or T cells enriched from blood (not recorded which). The receptors were gathered from a woman aged 50 to 60 who had recovered from COVID-19. CDR3s include the opening cysteine and the closing phenylalanine or tryptophan. A D gene is named only where the DNA matches it firmly. Size is stated for part of the rows, as once, few or many counts, or as a class when the clone is expanded.

v_gene: TRBV6-2/TRBV6-3; j_gene: TRBJ2-1; d_gene: TRBD2; abundance: .; CDR3aa: CASSLIAGAYNEQFF; CDR3nt: TGTGCCAGCAGTCTTATAGCGGGGGCCTACAATGAGCAGTTCTTC
v_gene: TRBV2; j_gene: TRBJ1-2; d_gene: TRBD1; abundance: .; CDR3aa: CASSGTGSSYGYTF; CDR3nt: TGTGCCAGCAGTGGGACAGGTTCATCGTATGGCTACACCTTC
v_gene: TRBV3-1/TRBV3-2; j_gene: TRBJ1-2; d_gene: .; abundance: .; CDR3aa: CASSQAGGRDDYGYTF; CDR3nt: TGTGCCAGCAGCCAGGCTGGGGGCAGGGACGACTATGGCTACACCTTC
v_gene: TRBV10-3; j_gene: TRBJ2-5; d_gene: TRBD2; abundance: .; CDR3aa: CAISEGAGGRETQYF; CDR3nt: TGTGCAATCAGTGAGGGAGCGGGGGGGCGGGAGACCCAGTACTTC
v_gene: TRBV4-1; j_gene: TRBJ2-3; d_gene: TRBD2; abundance: .; CDR3aa: CASSQVGRGGGADTQYF; CDR3nt: TGCGCCAGCAGCCAAGTAGGACGGGGGGGCGGGGCAGATACGCAGTATTTT
v_gene: TRBV9; j_gene: TRBJ1-4; d_gene: .; abundance: .; CDR3aa: CASSVGFGGNEKLFF; CDR3nt: TGTGCCAGCAGCGTAGGGTTTGGAGGTAATGAAAAACTGTTTTTT
v_gene: TRBV28; j_gene: TRBJ1-2; d_gene: .; abundance: .; CDR3aa: CASSPSDISNYGYTF; CDR3nt: TGTGCCAGCAGTCCGTCGGACATTTCTAACTATGGCTACACCTTC
v_gene: TRBV12-3/TRBV12-4; j_gene: TRBJ1-3; d_gene: .; abundance: few; CDR3aa: CASSLEWGDTIYF; CDR3nt: TGTGCCAGCAGTTTAGAGTGGGGGGACACCATATATTTT
v_gene: TRBV2; j_gene: TRBJ2-4; d_gene: .; abundance: .; CDR3aa: CASNPDMAKNIQYF; CDR3nt: TGTGCCAGCAATCCAGACATGGCCAAAAACATTCAGTACTTC
v_gene: TRBV19; j_gene: TRBJ1-1; d_gene: .; abundance: .; CDR3aa: CASSTFRDFKAFF; CDR3nt: TGTGCCAGTAGTACATTCAGGGATTTTAAAGCTTTCTTT
v_gene: TRBV28; j_gene: TRBJ1-1; d_gene: TRBD1; abundance: .; CDR3aa: CASITTGRAFF; CDR3nt: TGTGCCAGCATAACGACAGGGAGGGCTTTCTTT
v_gene: TRBV5-1; j_gene: TRBJ1-2; d_gene: TRBD1; abundance: .; CDR3aa: CASSSLQGAHGYTF; CDR3nt: TGCGCCAGCAGCTCGTTACAGGGGGCCCATGGCTACACCTTC
v_gene: TRBV4-2; j_gene: TRBJ1-1; d_gene: .; abundance: .; CDR3aa: CASSQLGSMNTEAFF; CDR3nt: TGTGCCAGCAGCCAACTTGGCAGTATGAACACTGAAGCTTTCTTT
v_gene: TRBV7-9; j_gene: TRBJ2-7; d_gene: TRBD1; abundance: .; CDR3aa: CASSRLRDSLYEQYF; CDR3nt: TGTGCCAGCAGCCGACTCCGGGACAGCCTTTACGAGCAGTACTTC
v_gene: TRBV18; j_gene: TRBJ2-7; d_gene: TRBD1; abundance: few; CDR3aa: CASSPGQGGPYEQYF; CDR3nt: TGTGCCAGCTCACCGGGACAGGGTGGACCCTACGAGCAGTACTTC
v_gene: TRBV16; j_gene: TRBJ1-4; d_gene: TRBD1; abundance: .; CDR3aa: CASRYRGTNEKLFF; CDR3nt: TGTGCCAGCAGATACAGGGGCACTAATGAAAAACTGTTTTTT
v_gene: TRBV19; j_gene: TRBJ1-1; d_gene: .; abundance: .; CDR3aa: CASSPTTLRDTEAFF; CDR3nt: TGTGCCAGTAGTCCTACGACCTTACGGGACACTGAAGCTTTCTTT
v_gene: TRBV3-1/TRBV3-2; j_gene: TRBJ2-3; d_gene: TRBD2; abundance: once; CDR3aa: CASSRAGGHTQYF; CDR3nt: TGTGCCAGCAGCCGAGCGGGGGGCCATACGCAGTATTTT
v_gene: TRBV3-1/TRBV3-2; j_gene: TRBJ1-6; d_gene: TRBD1; abundance: .; CDR3aa: CASSPGQGNSPLHF; CDR3nt: TGTGCCAGCAGCCCCGGACAGGGGAATTCACCCCTCCACTTT
v_gene: TRBV28; j_gene: TRBJ1-1; d_gene: .; abundance: .; CDR3aa: CASNQLGATEAFF; CDR3nt: TGTGCCAGCAACCAACTGGGGGCGACTGAAGCTTTCTTT
v_gene: TRBV5-1; j_gene: TRBJ1-2; d_gene: TRBD1; abundance: .; CDR3aa: CASSLGTGSNYGYTF; CDR3nt: TGCGCCAGCAGCTTGGGGACAGGCTCTAACTATGGCTACACCTTC
v_gene: TRBV4-1; j_gene: TRBJ2-5; d_gene: TRBD2; abundance: .; CDR3aa: CASSPEALAGGMPTQYF; CDR3nt: TGCGCCAGCAGCCCCGAGGCCCTAGCGGGGGGAATGCCGACCCAGTACTTC
v_gene: TRBV30; j_gene: TRBJ1-2; d_gene: .; abundance: .; CDR3aa: CAWAPGGDYFGYTF; CDR3nt: TGTGCCTGGGCACCAGGAGGCGACTATTTTGGCTACACCTTC
v_gene: TRBV15; j_gene: TRBJ2-7; d_gene: TRBD1; abundance: .; CDR3aa: CATSRDTGTGTYEQYF; CDR3nt: TGTGCCACCAGCAGAGATACCGGGACAGGGACCTACGAGCAGTACTTC
v_gene: TRBV11-3; j_gene: TRBJ1-1; d_gene: .; abundance: .; CDR3aa: CASSLGTGTEAFF; CDR3nt: TGTGCCAGCAGCTTAGGTACTGGCACTGAAGCTTTCTTT
v_gene: TRBV11-3; j_gene: TRBJ2-1; d_gene: .; abundance: .; CDR3aa: CASSSRHGDEQFF; CDR3nt: TGTGCCAGCAGCTCCCGACACGGCGATGAGCAGTTCTTC
v_gene: TRBV21-1; j_gene: TRBJ1-1; d_gene: .; abundance: .; CDR3aa: CASSKGPCGSGEAFF; CDR3nt: TGTGCCAGCAGCAAAGGCCCGTGCGGGTCGGGTGAAGCTTTCTTT
v_gene: TRBV19; j_gene: TRBJ1-5; d_gene: TRBD1; abundance: once; CDR3aa: CASKTGVNNQPQHF; CDR3nt: TGTGCCAGTAAGACAGGGGTCAACAATCAGCCCCAGCATTTT
v_gene: TRBV10-3; j_gene: TRBJ2-1; d_gene: TRBD2; abundance: once; CDR3aa: CAIGLAGGGSYNEQFF; CDR3nt: TGTGCCATAGGACTAGCGGGGGGTGGCTCCTACAATGAGCAGTTCTTC
v_gene: TRBV7-2; j_gene: TRBJ1-4; d_gene: TRBD1; abundance: .; CDR3aa: CASRQGQTNEKLFF; CDR3nt: TGTGCCTCGAGACAGGGCCAGACTAATGAAAAACTGTTTTTT
v_gene: TRBV4-1; j_gene: TRBJ2-7; d_gene: .; abundance: .; CDR3aa: CASSQEIARDYEQYF; CDR3nt: TGCGCCAGCAGCCAAGAGATTGCCCGGGACTACGAGCAGTACTTC
v_gene: TRBV6-5; j_gene: TRBJ1-3; d_gene: .; abundance: .; CDR3aa: CASSYTEGQTIYF; CDR3nt: TGTGCCAGCAGTTACACGGAAGGACAGACCATATATTTT
v_gene: TRBV19; j_gene: TRBJ2-6; d_gene: .; abundance: .; CDR3aa: CASKDPRAGANVLTF; CDR3nt: TGTGCCAGTAAAGATCCGAGGGCTGGGGCCAACGTCCTGACTTTC
v_gene: TRBV5-5; j_gene: TRBJ2-1; d_gene: TRBD1; abundance: .; CDR3aa: CASSWGQGGNEQFF; CDR3nt: TGTGCCAGCAGCTGGGGACAGGGGGGGAATGAGCAGTTCTTC
v_gene: TRBV20-1; j_gene: TRBJ1-4; d_gene: .; abundance: once; CDR3aa: CSAQDRKLFF; CDR3nt: TGCAGTGCACAGGACCGAAAACTGTTTTTT
v_gene: TRBV3-1/TRBV3-2; j_gene: TRBJ1-2; d_gene: .; abundance: .; CDR3aa: CASSQAHRTTTYGYTF; CDR3nt: TGTGCCAGCAGCCAAGCCCACCGGACAACTACCTATGGCTACACCTTC
v_gene: TRBV24-1; j_gene: TRBJ1-5; d_gene: .; abundance: .; CDR3aa: CATSDPGTGGNQPQHF; CDR3nt: TGTGCCACCAGTGACCCCGGGACGGGAGGCAATCAGCCCCAGCATTTT
v_gene: TRBV5-4; j_gene: TRBJ1-2; d_gene: .; abundance: .; CDR3aa: CASSATGTPHYTF; CDR3nt: TGTGCCAGCAGCGCGACAGGTACGCCCCACTACACCTTC
v_gene: TRBV28; j_gene: TRBJ1-4; d_gene: .; abundance: once; CDR3aa: CASRLLGGPGEKLFF; CDR3nt: TGTGCCAGCAGACTCCTCGGGGGGCCGGGGGAAAAACTGTTTTTT
v_gene: TRBV10-3; j_gene: TRBJ2-3; d_gene: TRBD2; abundance: once; CDR3aa: CATRGGVSTDTQYF; CDR3nt: TGTGCCACCCGGGGGGGAGTTAGCACAGATACGCAGTATTTT
v_gene: TRBV5-1; j_gene: TRBJ1-5; d_gene: .; abundance: .; CDR3aa: CAGRGSGNQPQHF; CDR3nt: TGCGCCGGACGCGGGTCGGGGAATCAGCCCCAGCATTTT
v_gene: TRBV2; j_gene: TRBJ1-1; d_gene: TRBD1; abundance: .; CDR3aa: CASSVATGGRAFF; CDR3nt: TGTGCCAGCAGTGTCGCGACAGGGGGCCGAGCTTTCTTT
v_gene: TRBV28; j_gene: TRBJ1-5; d_gene: .; abundance: .; CDR3aa: CASSPRGRGSNQPQHF; CDR3nt: TGTGCCAGCAGTCCCCGGGGGAGGGGAAGCAATCAGCCCCAGCATTTT
v_gene: TRBV4-3; j_gene: TRBJ2-3; d_gene: .; abundance: .; CDR3aa: CASSQVPTATDTQYF; CDR3nt: TGCGCCAGCAGCCAAGTCCCGACAGCCACAGATACGCAGTATTTT
v_gene: TRBV19; j_gene: TRBJ1-5; d_gene: .; abundance: .; CDR3aa: CASTGRDVRQPQHF; CDR3nt: TGTGCCAGTACCGGCCGGGATGTTCGCCAGCCCCAGCATTTT
v_gene: TRBV5-1; j_gene: TRBJ1-1; d_gene: .; abundance: .; CDR3aa: CASSDHSYANTEAFF; CDR3nt: TGCGCCAGCAGCGACCACAGTTACGCGAACACTGAAGCTTTCTTT
v_gene: TRBV28; j_gene: TRBJ1-3; d_gene: .; abundance: once; CDR3aa: CASSPPSRQAGNTIYF; CDR3nt: TGTGCCAGCAGTCCCCCGTCCCGACAGGCTGGAAACACCATATATTTT
v_gene: TRBV19; j_gene: TRBJ1-1; d_gene: .; abundance: .; CDR3aa: CASGSGWVTEAFF; CDR3nt: TGTGCCAGTGGGTCGGGATGGGTCACTGAAGCTTTCTTT
v_gene: TRBV4-2; j_gene: TRBJ1-2; d_gene: .; abundance: .; CDR3aa: CASSQDHWTNSNGYTF; CDR3nt: TGTGCCAGCAGCCAAGATCATTGGACTAACTCTAATGGCTACACCTTC
v_gene: TRBV7-2; j_gene: TRBJ1-2; d_gene: .; abundance: .; CDR3aa: CASSLAAGRGYTF; CDR3nt: TGTGCCAGCAGCTTAGCGGCAGGGCGAGGCTACACCTTC
v_gene: TRBV4-2; j_gene: TRBJ1-4; d_gene: .; abundance: .; CDR3aa: CASSQGDSFREKLFF; CDR3nt: TGTGCCAGCAGCCAAGGGGACTCTTTTAGGGAAAAACTGTTTTTT